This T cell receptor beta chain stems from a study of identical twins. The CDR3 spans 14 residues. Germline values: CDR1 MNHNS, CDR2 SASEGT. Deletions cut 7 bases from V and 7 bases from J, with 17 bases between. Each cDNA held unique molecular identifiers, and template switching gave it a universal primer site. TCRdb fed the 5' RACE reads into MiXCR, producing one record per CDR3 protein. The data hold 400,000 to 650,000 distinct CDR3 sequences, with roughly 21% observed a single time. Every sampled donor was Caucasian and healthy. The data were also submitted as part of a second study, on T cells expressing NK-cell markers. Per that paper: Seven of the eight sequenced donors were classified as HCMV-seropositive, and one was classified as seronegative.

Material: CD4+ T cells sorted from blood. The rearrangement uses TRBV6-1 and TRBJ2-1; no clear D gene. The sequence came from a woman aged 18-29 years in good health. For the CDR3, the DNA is TGTGCCAGCACCCCCCTGGGCGGTTTTAATGAGCAGTTCTTC. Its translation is CASTPLGGFNEQFF.